The 12 T cell receptor beta chains below were found in one sample sequenced in a study of cytomegalovirus exposure and HLA in healthy donors. Vbeta (60) and Jbeta (13) primers were used in the PCR. Libraries were prepared by immunoSEQ multiplex PCR; TCRdb keeps only in-frame clonotypes and omits some of them. The sample has roughly 100,000 clones, roughly 9.1% seen once. The sample was PBMCs. The receptor source for this set is a man aged 35-49 years in good health and CMV-seropositive.

The chain combines TRBV6-1 with TRBJ1-3, with TRBD1 matching over 7 bases. The V gene's germline CDR1 is MNHNS and CDR2 SASEGT. The V segment lost 2 bases and the J segment 2 bases; nucleotides outside the gene matches: 6. This CDR3 contains 16 residues. Here the CDR3 DNA reads TGTGCCAGCAGTGAACCTTCAGGGGGTGCTGGAAACACCATATATTTT. It yields the protein CASSEPSGGAGNTIYF.

This clone turned up a few times. V is TRBV15 and J is TRBJ2-1; possible D gene TRBD2, 5 bases. CDR3 length: 14 amino acids. From germline, CDR1 is LNHNV and CDR2 YYDKDF (reference sequence). Trimming left V 5 bases short and J 4 bases short, with 12 bases between. The DNA of the CDR3 is TGTGCCACCAGCTTTGAGGGAGAGTACAATGAGCAGTTCTTC. Protein product: CATSFEGEYNEQFF.

This clone was seen a handful of times. The sample carries other DNA sequences with the same CDR3. This chain connects TRBV7-8 to TRBJ1-2, with 8 bases lining up with TRBD1. Germline trimming cut 4 bases from V and 7 bases from J; bases unmatched to any gene: 8. The CDR3 is made up of 14 amino acids. CDR1 SGHVS and CDR2 FQNEAQ come from the germline V gene. The CDR3, as DNA: TGTGCCAGCAGCTCCGGGACAGGAGGCCTTGGCTACACCTTC. This translates into CASSSGTGGLGYTF.

As regards this clone: The sample carries other DNA sequences with the same CDR3. The V and J genes are TRBV5-1 and TRBJ1-1; 9 positions match TRBD1. This CDR3 has 15 amino acids. The germline gives CDR1 SGHRS, CDR2 YFSETQ. Trimming cost V 4 bases and J 1 base; bases outside gene matches: 5. CDR3: CASSLGGQGNTEAFF. CDR3 in DNA: TGCGCCAGCAGCCTGGGGGGACAGGGGAACACTGAAGCTTTCTTT.

The gene calls are TRBV7-9 and TRBJ1-6; 10 nucleotides line up with TRBD1. Per the germline V gene, CDR1 is SEHNR and CDR2 is FQNEAQ (reference sequence). The CDR3 consists of 14 residues. V gave up 5 bases and J gave up 7 bases; unmatched junction bases: 2. DNA of the CDR3: TGTGCCAGCAGCCCGGGACAGGGGAATTCACCCCTCCACTTT. Residues: CASSPGQGNSPLHF.

This clone appeared a few times. This chain links TRBV11-3 with TRBJ2-1; D perhaps matches TRBD2 (6 bases). The CDR3 totals 12 residues. The V gene lost 5 bases and the J gene lost 15 bases, with 17 bases spanning the gap. Germline V lookup: CDR1 SGHNT, CDR2 YENEEA. CDR3 in DNA: TGTGCCAGCAGCCCAGGGACTCCCCGGGGGTTCTTC. Translation: CASSPGTPRGFF. The full variable domain, rest sourced from reference TRBV11-3 and TRBJ2-1, is EAGVVQSPRYKIIEKKQPVAFWCNPISGHNTLYWYLQNLGQGPELLIRYENEEAVDDSQLPKDRFSAERLKGVDSTLKIQPAELGDSAVYLCASSPGTPRGFFGPGTRLTVL.

The rearrangement links TRBV6-6 to TRBJ2-7; 8 nucleotides match TRBD1. The CDR3 has 15 residues. The trim removed 0 bases at V and 5 bases at J, leaving 6 bases unmatched. Germline V CDR1 and CDR2: MNHNY, SVGAGI (reference sequence). CDR3 bases: TGTGCCAGCAGTTACTCTCAGGGGGCACAAGACGAGCAGTACTTC. Translated, it gives CASSYSQGAQDEQYF.

The chain couples TRBV30 to TRBJ1-5; D is undetermined. Trimming left V 2 bases short and J 3 bases short, with 8 bases between. The CDR3 consists of 13 residues. Germline CDR1 is GTSNPN and CDR2 is SVGIG (reference sequence). The CDR3 protein is CAWSTGDNQPQHF. The CDR3 coding sequence is TGTGCCTGGAGTACCGGGGACAATCAGCCCCAGCATTTT. Variable domain in full (rest from reference TRBV30 and TRBJ1-5): SQTIHQWPATLVQPVGSPLSLECTVEGTSNPNLYWYRQAAGRGLQLLFYSVGIGQISSEVPQNLSASRPQDRQFILSSKKLLLSDSGFYLCAWSTGDNQPQHFGDGTRLSIL.

The genes are TRBV27 and TRBJ2-1; 14 bases fit TRBD2. CDR1 and CDR2 (germline): MNHEY, SMNVEV (reference sequence). This CDR3 comprises 15 residues. The J segment lost 7 bases and the V segment lost 7 bases, leaving 6 bases of the junction unmatched. The DNA for the CDR3 is TGTGCCAGCACCCGACTAGCGGGAGGGGTTAATGAGCAGTTCTTC. Amino acids: CASTRLAGGVNEQFF.

In its sample, this clone was seen a few times. This chain links TRBV19 with TRBJ2-7; 7 bases align to TRBD1. The germline V gene encodes CDR1 LNHDA and CDR2 SQIVND (reference sequence). The CDR3 is made up of 12 amino acids. The trim removed 5 bases at V and 6 bases at J, leaving 4 bases unmatched. The CDR3 sequence: CASSSRGREQYF. The CDR3 nucleotides read TGTGCCAGTAGTTCAAGGGGGCGCGAGCAGTACTTC.

The chain employs TRBV6-1 and TRBJ2-7; 8 bases match TRBD1. Germline values: CDR1 MNHNS, CDR2 SASEGT. The ends lost 6 bases at V and 3 bases at J; junction bases unmatched: 7. This CDR3 has 14 amino acids. For the CDR3, the DNA is TGTGCCAGCAGCCTGACAGGGGCCCGCTACGAGCAGTACTTC. It encodes CASSLTGARYEQYF.

CDR3 region: CASSIGLAGVNEQFF. Here the CDR3 DNA reads TGTGCCAGCAGTATTGGACTAGCGGGAGTGAATGAGCAGTTCTTC. The V and J genes are TRBV2 and TRBJ2-1, with 13 bases fitting TRBD2. The CDR3 contains 15 residues. V lost 5 bases and J lost 7; bases outside the gene matches: 5. From germline, CDR1 is SNHLY and CDR2 FYNNEI.